Below are 21 T cell receptor beta chains sequenced from a single sample in a study of cytomegalovirus exposure and HLA in healthy donors. Researchers ran the PCR with 60 Vbeta and 13 Jbeta primers. The protocol was immunoSEQ multiplex PCR, while the TCRdb copy is restricted to in-frame clones and leaves out a portion. The sample lists 100,000 to 150,000 clones; about 83% were seen once. What was sequenced was PBMCs. The receptors derive from a woman between 40 and 55 years old in good health and CMV-seropositive.

This chain uses TRBV21-1 with TRBJ1-5; the table's D call, TRBD1, has no DNA check behind it. TRBV21-1 is annotated as a pseudogene. The CDR3 spans 13 residues. CDR3: CARDTGKDQPQHF. In DNA, the CDR3 is TGTGCCAGAGACACAGGGAAGGATCAGCCCCAGCATTTT.

The V gene is TRBV28, the J gene TRBJ1-6; TRBD1 might be the D (6 bases). The CDR3 extends over 14 amino acids. The V and J ends lost 2 bases and 6 bases respectively, with 8 bases between them. The germline CDR1 and CDR2 sequences are MDHEN and SYDVKM. The CDR3 DNA reads TGTGCCAGCAGTTTAGGGGGGGCTAATTCACCCCTCCACTTT. It yields the protein CASSLGGANSPLHF.

The genes are TRBV5-1 and TRBJ2-7; 11 bases line up with TRBD2. Germline V lookup: CDR1 SGHRS, CDR2 YFSETQ. The CDR3 length is 14 residues. V trimming: 4 bases; J trimming: 5 bases; junction bases outside the gene matches: 5. CDR3 sequence reads: CASSLSGRADEQYF. CDR3 in DNA: TGCGCCAGCAGCCTTAGCGGGAGGGCCGACGAGCAGTACTTC.

This clone was seen a few times. This chain joins TRBV5-4 and TRBJ2-6; 9 positions agree with TRBD2. Germline-derived CDR1 and CDR2 are SGHNT and YYREEE (reference sequence). Germline trimming cut 2 bases from V and 0 bases from J; bases unmatched to any gene: 6. The CDR3 totals 18 residues. The CDR3 region has the DNA TGTGCCAGCAGCTTTAATAGCGGGAGCGGCTCTGGGGCCAACGTCCTGACTTTC. Its protein is CASSFNSGSGSGANVLTF.

This chain uses TRBV27 with TRBJ1-5; weak D call: TRBD1 (6 bases). This CDR3 comprises 14 residues. V lost 8 bases, J lost 1 base, and 12 bases lay in between. Per the germline V gene, CDR1 is MNHEY and CDR2 is SMNVEV (reference sequence). CDR3 nucleotide sequence: TGTGCCAGCTCCGGGACAACGAGCAATCAGCCCCAGCATTTT. This codes for CASSGTTSNQPQHF.

This clone was counted ten times or more. This chain uses TRBV10-3 with TRBJ2-7; 7 bases match TRBD1. J gave up 5 bases and V 8 bases, and 15 bases lay outside the gene matches. Germline CDR1 ENHRY, CDR2 SYGVKD. The length of the CDR3 is 15 residues. CDR3 in amino acids: CAIEQGQGVGNEQYF. The CDR3 nucleotides read TGTGCCATCGAACAGGGGCAGGGTGTCGGGAACGAGCAGTACTTC.

J is TRBJ2-7 and V is TRBV5-1, with D possibly matching TRBD1 (6 bases). The germline V gene encodes CDR1 SGHRS and CDR2 YFSETQ. This CDR3 contains 14 residues. V lost 2 bases and J lost 7, with 16 bases in between. The CDR3 sequence: CASSLKGEGREQYF. The CDR3 DNA is TGCGCCAGCAGCTTAAAGGGGGAAGGGCGGGAGCAGTACTTC.

The genes are TRBV29-1 and TRBJ2-5; a weak D match, TRBD1 (6 bases). TRBJ2-7 matches the DNA end more closely, so the J call is doubtful. The CDR3 length is 12 residues. Germline CDR1 is SQVTM and CDR2 is ANQGSEA. This CDR3 is CSVVQGTYEQYF. Written as DNA, the CDR3 is TGCAGCGTTGTACAGGGTACCTACGAGCAGTACTTC.

The gene calls are TRBV19 and TRBJ1-1; D unclear. This CDR3 spans 15 amino acids. Germline loops: CDR1 LNHDA, CDR2 SQIVND (reference sequence). Trimming left V 4 bases short and J 3 bases short, with 15 bases between. The CDR3: CASSTPGRFYTEAFF. CDR3 DNA: TGTGCCAGTAGTACCCCCGGGAGGTTTTACACTGAAGCTTTCTTT.

The rearrangement joins TRBV18 to TRBJ2-3, with 8 positions matching TRBD1. CDR1 KGHSH and CDR2 LQKENI come from the germline V gene. Trimming removed 2 bases from V and 5 bases from J; junction bases left unmatched: 3. The CDR3 extends over 14 amino acids. The CDR3 loop is CASSPRQGRDTQYF. Written as DNA, the CDR3 is TGTGCCAGCTCACCAAGACAGGGGAGAGATACGCAGTATTTT.

The rearrangement joins TRBV29-1 to TRBJ2-2; the D is unclear. V lost 5 bases and J lost 5, with 12 bases in between. Germline CDR1 SQVTM, CDR2 ANQGSEA. The CDR3 loop spans 13 amino acids. CDR3 DNA sequence: TGCAGCGTTCAAACAACAGTAACCGGGGAGCTGTTTTTT. It encodes CSVQTTVTGELFF.

The V and J genes are TRBV19 and TRBJ1-2; D remains ambiguous. The CDR3 is 14 amino acids. The V end was cut by 6 bases, the J end by 4 bases, with 15 bases between. Germline lookup yields CDR1 LNHDA and CDR2 SQIVND (reference sequence). This CDR3 is CASSRVEAFYGYTF. DNA for the CDR3: TGTGCCAGTAGCCGTGTCGAAGCGTTCTATGGCTACACCTTC.

A single count supports this clone. CDR3 sequence (DNA): TGTGCCAGCAGCTTAGCGGGGGCAGCACAAGAGACCCAGTACTTC. Translated, it gives CASSLAGAAQETQYF. The chain links TRBV11-1 to TRBJ2-5; TRBD1 is a possible D gene (6 bases). Germline V gives CDR1 SGHAT, CDR2 FQDESV (reference sequence). CDR3 length: 15 residues. The germline V and J ends were trimmed by 0 bases and 2 bases, with 10 bases remaining between them.

The rearrangement links TRBV7-9 to TRBJ1-6; 8 positions match TRBD1. Per the germline V gene, CDR1 is SEHNR and CDR2 is FQNEAQ (reference sequence). The V segment lost 5 bases and the J segment 10 bases; nucleotides outside the gene matches: 10. This CDR3 comprises 15 residues. The CDR3 bases are TGTGCCAGCAGCCGTCAGGGGGCAAGATACTCACCCCTCCACTTT. Amino acids: CASSRQGARYSPLHF.

V gene TRBV2 combines with J gene TRBJ1-1; D possibly corresponds to TRBD1 (6 bases). V was clipped by 7 bases and J by 0 bases, with 9 bases between them. This CDR3 contains 13 residues. Germline loops: CDR1 SNHLY, CDR2 FYNNEI. This CDR3 is CASKRGLNTEAFF. In DNA form, the CDR3 reads TGTGCCAGCAAGCGGGGGCTGAACACTGAAGCTTTCTTT. Supplemented by reference TRBV2 and TRBJ1-1, the full variable domain reads EPEVTQTPSHQVTQMGQEVILRCVPISNHLYFYWYRQILGQKVEFLVSFYNNEISEKSEIFDDQFSVERPDGSNFTLKIRSTKLEDSAMYFCASKRGLNTEAFFGQGTRLTVV.

V and J are TRBV6-1 and TRBJ2-3; TRBD2 agrees at 8 bases. Germline CDR1 is MNHNS and CDR2 is SASEGT. CDR3 length: 16 amino acids. Germline trimming cut 2 bases from V and 1 base from J; bases unmatched to any gene: 5. CDR3 in DNA: TGTGCCAGCAGTGAATCCGCGGGGGGACGCACAGATACGCAGTATTTT. It specifies CASSESAGGRTDTQYF.

The chain joins TRBV6-6 to TRBJ2-1, with TRBD2 matching over 15 bases. The CDR3 runs 16 residues. CDR1 MNHNY and CDR2 SVGAGI come from the germline V gene (reference sequence). The V segment lost 7 bases and the J segment 9 bases; nucleotides outside the gene matches: 10. CDR3 sequence reads: CASILGLAGGPSEQFF. The CDR3 nucleotides read TGTGCCAGCATCCTAGGACTAGCGGGAGGGCCCAGTGAGCAGTTCTTC.

The chain couples TRBV7-2 to TRBJ2-3; the match to TRBD2 covers 13 bases. The germline V gene encodes CDR1 SGHTA and CDR2 FQGNSA. Unmatched junction bases numbered 5, after V lost 1 base and J lost 1 base. The CDR3 covers 18 residues. CDR3 loop: CASSLEALAGGRTDTQYF. CDR3 DNA sequence: TGTGCCAGCAGCTTAGAGGCACTAGCGGGAGGGCGCACAGATACGCAGTATTTT.

In its sample, this clone was seen once. This chain connects TRBV5-6 to TRBJ1-1; D uncertain. V lost 2 bases, J lost 1 base, and 12 bases lay in between. Germline-derived CDR1 and CDR2 are SGHDT and YYEEEE. The CDR3 sequence is 15 residues long. The chain's CDR3 is CASSFGGSGNTEAFF. The CDR3 bases are TGTGCCAGCAGCTTTGGAGGGTCCGGGAACACTGAAGCTTTCTTT.

V is TRBV27 and J is TRBJ2-1; D call uncertain. Germline V gives CDR1 MNHEY, CDR2 SMNVEV (reference sequence). This CDR3 is built from 11 residues. V lost 9 bases, J lost 8 bases, and 11 bases lay in between. Here the CDR3 reads CASKLGDEQFF. CDR3 sequence (DNA): TGTGCCAGTAAGTTGGGCGATGAGCAGTTCTTC.

The J gene is TRBJ2-7, the V gene TRBV2; 9 nucleotides line up with TRBD1. After removal of 8 bases from V and 2 bases from J, the junction contained 1 base not matched to a gene. CDR1 and CDR2 from the germline V gene are SNHLY and FYNNEI. The CDR3 covers 12 residues. The CDR3 region has the DNA TGTGCCAGCGGGACAGGGACCTACGAGCAGTACTTC. This translates into CASGTGTYEQYF. The entire variable domain, with the rest obtained from reference TRBV2 and TRBJ2-7, is as follows: EPEVTQTPSHQVTQMGQEVILRCVPISNHLYFYWYRQILGQKVEFLVSFYNNEISEKSEIFDDQFSVERPDGSNFTLKIRSTKLEDSAMYFCASGTGTYEQYFGPGTRLTVT.